These 26 T cell receptor beta chains share one sample of origin, sequenced in a study of T-cell memory formation after mild COVID-19. TCRdb re-derived calls from the 5' RACE reads in MiXCR, one entry per CDR3 protein. The sample carries about 350,000 distinct CDR3 sequences, approximately 13% recorded once. The material sequenced was PBMCs or a T cell subset sorted from them (not recorded which). These receptor sequences come from a young man who had mild COVID-19 (a few samples of this study predate the infection). Cell type and time point are not known.

This clonotype was seen more than once but under ten times. The V call is TRBV12-5, the J call TRBJ2-2; 9 bases line up with TRBD2. The J segment lost 4 bases and the V segment lost 8 bases, leaving 8 bases of the junction unmatched. CDR3 length equals 15 residues. The germline gives CDR1 LGHNT, CDR2 FRNRAP. This CDR3 is CASSKRGAPTGELFF. DNA for the CDR3: TGTGCTAGTTCTAAGCGGGGGGCCCCCACCGGGGAGCTGTTTTTT.

The rearrangement links TRBV30 to TRBJ2-7; perhaps D is TRBD1 or TRBD2 (5 bases each). The germline V gene has CDR1 GTSNPN and CDR2 SVGIG (reference sequence). V lost 1 base to trimming and J lost 1 base, with 8 bases between them. This CDR3 region has 13 residues. Here the CDR3 reads CAWSDWGSYEQYF. Written as DNA, the CDR3 is TGTGCCTGGAGTGATTGGGGGTCCTACGAGCAGTACTTC. The whole variable domain, remainder taken from reference TRBV30 and TRBJ2-7, is SQTIHQWPATLVQPVGSPLSLECTVEGTSNPNLYWYRQAAGRGLQLLFYSVGIGQISSEVPQNLSASRPQDRQFILSSKKLLLSDSGFYLCAWSDWGSYEQYFGPGTRLTVT.

The rearrangement links TRBV7-2 to TRBJ1-3, with a possible D match to TRBD1 (5 bases). Germline V gene lookup returns CDR1 SGHTA and CDR2 FQGNSA. The CDR3 has 16 residues. Trimming removed 5 bases from V and 4 bases from J, with 18 bases in between. CDR3 in amino acids: CASSPRRGGGGNTIYF. CDR3 nucleotide sequence: TGTGCCAGCAGCCCCCGACGCGGGGGAGGAGGAAACACCATATATTTT.

This clonotype was detected only a few times. The gene calls are TRBV27 and TRBJ2-2; D is unresolved. The CDR3 contains 15 residues. Trimming cost V 2 bases and J 3 bases, with 10 bases left between them. The germline gives CDR1 MNHEY, CDR2 SMNVEV (reference sequence). CDR3 in DNA: TGTGCCAGCAGTTTAATGGGCACATACACCGGGGAGCTGTTTTTT. Translation: CASSLMGTYTGELFF.

This clonotype turned up a few times. The J gene is TRBJ1-1, the V gene TRBV27; 7 nucleotides match TRBD1. CDR1 and CDR2 (germline): MNHEY, SMNVEV (reference sequence). The V gene end was trimmed by 4 bases and the J gene end by 10 bases; junction bases not matched to a gene: 9. The CDR3 extends over 13 amino acids. CDR3 nucleotide sequence: TGTGCCAGCAGTTCCGGAGGGGGCAACAGAGCTTTCTTT. This translates into CASSSGGGNRAFF.

The chain uses TRBV10-2 and TRBJ2-7; 8 nucleotides match TRBD1. This CDR3 comprises 13 residues. Germline CDR1 WSHSY, CDR2 SAAADI. The ends lost 4 bases at V and 4 bases at J; junction bases unmatched: 3. CDR3 loop: CASSAGGYYEQYV. DNA of the CDR3: TGCGCCAGCAGTGCAGGGGGCTATTACGAGCAGTACGTC.

This clonotype was counted between two and nine times. The V call is TRBV12-3 or TRBV12-4, the J call TRBJ2-3, with no clear D. The CDR3 sequence is 17 residues long. Trimming pared 6 bases from V and 5 bases from J, leaving 24 bases between. DNA for the CDR3: TGTGCCAGCAGCCCCGGTTGGGGTCCGGCCGTTGGAGATACGCAGTATTTT. Its protein is CASSPGWGPAVGDTQYF.

This clonotype was detected a few times. The genes are TRBV6-5 and TRBJ2-1; a weak D match, TRBD2 (6 bases). The germline V and J ends were trimmed by 2 bases and 8 bases, with 10 bases remaining between them. Germline lookup yields CDR1 MNHEY and CDR2 SVGAGI. The CDR3 contains 13 residues. CDR3 nucleotides: TGTGCCAGCAGTTACGGGGGAGGCGATGAGCAGTTCTTC. It is translated as CASSYGGGDEQFF.

The V gene is TRBV7-8, the J gene TRBJ2-3; D not certain. Germline V gene data show CDR1 as SGHVS and CDR2 as FQNEAQ. V shed 1 base and J shed 4 bases, with 12 bases lying between them. The CDR3 runs to 15 residues. The CDR3 reads CASSLVASSSDTQYF. CDR3 nucleotides: TGTGCCAGCAGCTTAGTCGCTAGTAGTTCAGATACGCAGTATTTT.

This clonotype was observed a handful of times. This chain connects TRBV2 to TRBJ2-2; weak D call: TRBD1 (5 bases). This CDR3 has 15 residues. V gave up 4 bases and J gave up 7 bases, with 16 bases separating them. CDR1 and CDR2 from the germline V gene are SNHLY and FYNNEI. The CDR3 sequence is CASSGDVGPRGELFF. The DNA of the CDR3 is TGTGCCAGCAGTGGAGATGTGGGGCCGCGCGGGGAGCTGTTTTTT.

This clonotype came up a few times. V is TRBV12-5 and J is TRBJ2-7; D is uncertain. The CDR3 spans 16 residues. V was trimmed by 1 base and J by 3 bases, leaving 16 bases between them. From germline, CDR1 is LGHNT and CDR2 FRNRAP. CDR3 sequence: CASGLGSVALDYEQYF. DNA for the CDR3: TGTGCTAGTGGTTTGGGGTCTGTGGCTTTGGACTACGAGCAGTACTTC.

This clonotype came up many times. This chain connects TRBV18 to TRBJ2-5; the D is unclear. Germline CDR1 and CDR2: KGHSH and LQKENI. The CDR3 totals 14 residues. Trimming stripped 0 bases from V and 2 bases from J, with 7 bases between. The CDR3 nucleotides read TGTGCCAGCTCACCACCGGCAGAGCAAGAGACCCAGTACTTC. It yields the protein CASSPPAEQETQYF.

V usage is TRBV3-1 and J usage is TRBJ1-2; 8 nucleotides line up with TRBD1. V shed 1 base, J shed 11 bases, and the junction held 6 bases outside the gene matches. CDR3 length: 13 amino acids. Germline CDR1 reads LGHDT; CDR2 reads YNNKEL (reference sequence). CDR3 residues: CASSQATGVVYTF. CDR3 DNA: TGTGCCAGCAGCCAAGCGACAGGGGTAGTATACACCTTC. Looking up the rest from reference TRBV3-1 and TRBJ1-2 gives the full variable domain: DTAVSQTPKYLVTQMGNDKSIKCEQNLGHDTMYWYKQDSKKFLKIMFSYNNKELIINETVPNRFSPKSPDKAHLNLHINSLELGDSAVYFCASSQATGVVYTFGSGTRLTVV.

The table lists this clonotype with a few counts. The rearrangement uses TRBV24-1 and TRBJ1-1, with D perhaps TRBD1 (6 bases). The CDR3 runs 13 residues. Deletions cut 4 bases from V and 7 bases from J, with 12 bases between. CDR1 and CDR2 (germline): KGHDR, SFDVKD. In DNA, the CDR3 is TGTGCCACCAGTGACCCGGACAGACTTGAAGCTTTCTTT. This codes for CATSDPDRLEAFF.

The chain employs TRBV12-3 or TRBV12-4 and TRBJ2-2; no clear D. V lost 5 bases and J 7 bases, leaving 11 bases between the germline ends. CDR3 length: 13 residues. The CDR3 is CASSPLGFGELFF. The CDR3 DNA sequence: TGTGCCAGCAGTCCCCTAGGTTTCGGGGAGCTGTTTTTT.

This clonotype has at least ten counts. The V gene is TRBV5-1, the J gene TRBJ2-1; no firm D call. Germline lookup yields CDR1 SGHRS and CDR2 YFSETQ. Trimming stripped 4 bases from V and 6 bases from J, with 8 bases between. The CDR3 is 12 residues long. The CDR3, as DNA: TGCGCCAGCAGCCGAGAACGCAATGAGCAGTTCTTC. It specifies CASSRERNEQFF.

This clonotype was found a few times. The J gene is TRBJ2-3, the V gene TRBV4-3, with D perhaps given as TRBD1 or TRBD2 (6 bases each). Germline CDR1 reads LGHNA; CDR2 reads YSLEER. This CDR3 has 16 amino acids. The V end was cut by 0 bases, the J end by 4 bases, with 14 bases between. The CDR3 DNA sequence: TGCGCCAGCAGCCAAGAGTGGGGGCCGGGGGCAGATACGCAGTATTTT. Its protein is CASSQEWGPGADTQYF.

V is TRBV18 and J is TRBJ2-3; 11 bases match TRBD2. The V segment lost 3 bases and the J segment 2 bases; nucleotides outside the gene matches: 4. There are 16 residues in the CDR3. Germline assignment: CDR1 KGHSH and CDR2 LQKENI. DNA for the CDR3: TGTGCCAGCTCACCTAGACTAGCGGGGAACACAGATACGCAGTATTTT. It is translated as CASSPRLAGNTDTQYF.

The V call is TRBV4-1, the J call TRBJ2-7; a weak D match, TRBD1 (6 bases). CDR1 and CDR2 (germline): MGHRA, YSYEKL. Trimming took 0 bases from V and 2 from J, leaving 14 bases between them. The CDR3 spans 16 residues. CDR3 DNA sequence: TGCGCCAGCAGCCAAGATTGGGGGCAGGGAGCCTACGAGCAGTACGTC. Protein product: CASSQDWGQGAYEQYV.

The V gene is TRBV6-6, the J gene TRBJ2-7; no clear D gene. The CDR3 runs to 14 residues. Trimming removed 7 bases from V and 2 bases from J, with 15 bases in between. The germline V gene has CDR1 MNHNY and CDR2 SVGAGI (reference sequence). The CDR3 spells CASTQSFIPYEQYF. The CDR3 nucleotides are TGTGCCAGCACCCAATCCTTTATCCCCTACGAGCAGTACTTC.

The rearrangement joins TRBV2 to TRBJ2-5; D not resolved. Germline V gene data show CDR1 as SNHLY and CDR2 as FYNNEI. V was trimmed by 7 bases and J by 2 bases, leaving 14 bases between them. This CDR3 contains 14 residues. This CDR3 is CASTRLDLQETQYF. In DNA, the CDR3 is TGTGCCAGCACTCGACTTGACTTACAAGAGACCCAGTACTTC.

The gene calls are TRBV4-3 and TRBJ2-7; the D gene is possibly TRBD2 (5 bases). V lost 0 bases, J lost 3 bases, and 9 bases lay in between. Per germline, CDR1 LGHNA and CDR2 YSLEER. CDR3 length equals 14 residues. DNA of the CDR3: TGCGCCAGCAGCCAAGAAGGACTCTACTACGAGCAGTACGTC. It yields the protein CASSQEGLYYEQYV.

This clonotype showed up many times. The V and J genes are TRBV5-1 and TRBJ2-5; no clear D gene. The CDR3 is 15 residues long. CDR1 and CDR2 (germline): SGHRS, YFSETQ. Trimming pared 0 bases from V and 1 base from J, leaving 10 bases between. The CDR3 sequence: CASSLGDTSQETQYF. Written as DNA, the CDR3 is TGCGCCAGCAGCTTGGGAGACACGAGCCAAGAGACCCAGTACTTC.

The gene calls are TRBV9 and TRBJ2-3, with 9 bases identical to TRBD2. Germline CDR1 SGDLS, CDR2 YYNGEE. The junction had 4 bases not matched to a gene; V was cut back by 2 bases and J by 0 bases. The CDR3 length is 16 residues. The CDR3 is CASSVKRGESTDTQYF. The DNA of the CDR3 is TGTGCCAGCAGCGTGAAGCGGGGGGAGAGCACAGATACGCAGTATTTT.

V gene TRBV5-1 combines with J gene TRBJ2-2; D call uncertain. The CDR3 sequence is 15 residues long. Trimming removed 1 base from V and 0 bases from J, with 7 bases in between. Germline CDR1 reads SGHRS; CDR2 reads YFSETQ. In DNA, the CDR3 is TGCGCCAGCAGCTTGTGGCAACCGAACACCGGGGAGCTGTTTTTT. It yields the protein CASSLWQPNTGELFF. Based on the CDR3 plus reference TRBV5-1 and TRBJ2-2, the full variable domain is KAGVTQTPRYLIKTRGQQVTLSCSPISGHRSVSWYQQTPGQGLQFLFEYFSETQRNKGNFPGRFSGRQFSNSRSEMNVSTLELGDSALYLCASSLWQPNTGELFFGEGSRLTVL.

The chain uses TRBV28 and TRBJ2-5; 7 bases fit TRBD1. V dropped 4 bases and J dropped 3; count of bases not matched to a gene: 5. This CDR3 spans 14 amino acids. Germline V gene data show CDR1 as MDHEN and CDR2 as SYDVKM. This CDR3 is CASSSQGTEETQYF. In DNA form, the CDR3 reads TGTGCCAGCAGTTCACAGGGGACGGAAGAGACCCAGTACTTC. Based on the CDR3 plus reference TRBV28 and TRBJ2-5, the full variable domain is DVKVTQSSRYLVKRTGEKVFLECVQDMDHENMFWYRQDPGLGLRLIYFSYDVKMKEKGDIPEGYSVSREKKERFSLILESASTNQTSMYLCASSSQGTEETQYFGPGTRLLVL.